One sample yielded the 14 T cell receptor beta chains listed below, sequenced in a study of blood T cell repertoires in COVID-19 (dated by TCRdb to the early 2020s). Libraries were prepared through the immunoSEQ multiplex PCR assay. TCRdb re-hosts the immuneACCESS table, in-frame sequences only. Its copies lack some clones; in the studies checked, an unresolved V gene accounts for under half of them, and the cause for the rest is not known. This sample is represented by about 180,000 clones; roughly 89% of them were singletons. The biggest ten clones account for around 13% of the sample. Sequencing used peripheral blood. All receptors come from a woman in her 70s with COVID-19, enrolled during active disease.

V gene TRBV10-3 combines with J gene TRBJ1-2; D is possibly TRBD1 (5 bases). This CDR3 spans 13 amino acids. V gave up 3 bases and J gave up 3 bases, with 8 bases separating them. Germline assignment: CDR1 ENHRY and CDR2 SYGVKD. The CDR3 DNA sequence: TGTGCCATCAGTGAAGGGGTGGACTATGGCTACACCTTC. This encodes CAISEGVDYGYTF.

The rearrangement uses TRBV6-5 and TRBJ1-2; D perhaps matches TRBD1 (6 bases). This CDR3 contains 13 residues. With 7 bases removed from V and 6 bases from J, the gap between germline ends came to 15 bases. The V gene's germline CDR1 is MNHEY and CDR2 SVGAGI. DNA of the CDR3: TGTGCCAGCACGAAACAGGGTGGAGATGGCTACACCTTC. Translating it yields CASTKQGGDGYTF.

The J gene is TRBJ1-3, the V gene TRBV7-3; D is unresolved. CDR1 and CDR2 from the germline V gene are SGHTA and FQGTGA. This CDR3 has 13 amino acids. V shed 4 bases and J shed 2 bases, with 6 bases lying between them. This chain's CDR3 is CASSSGPGNTIYF. The CDR3 DNA follows: TGTGCCAGCAGCTCAGGTCCTGGAAACACCATATATTTT.

This clone showed up just a few times. Distinct nucleotide sequences in the sample also encode this CDR3. The CDR3 sequence: CASSSGQGGTEAFF. The CDR3 nucleotides read TGTGCCAGCAGCTCGGGACAGGGGGGGACTGAAGCTTTCTTT. The V call is TRBV28, the J call TRBJ1-1; TRBD1 matches at 11 bases. The CDR3 spans 14 residues. The germline gives CDR1 MDHEN, CDR2 SYDVKM. The ends lost 6 bases at V and 5 bases at J; junction bases unmatched: 5. Full variable domain (remainder filled in from reference TRBV28 and TRBJ1-1): DVKVTQSSRYLVKRTGEKVFLECVQDMDHENMFWYRQDPGLGLRLIYFSYDVKMKEKGDIPEGYSVSREKKERFSLILESASTNQTSMYLCASSSGQGGTEAFFGQGTRLTVV.

The genes are TRBV5-4 and TRBJ2-7; D perhaps matches TRBD1 (6 bases). The CDR3 sequence is 14 residues long. Trimming shortened V by 3 bases and J by 2 bases, and 12 bases separated the two germline ends. From germline, CDR1 is SGHNT and CDR2 YYREEE (reference sequence). CDR3 residues: CASSSLTGTYEQYF. The CDR3 DNA is TGTGCCAGCAGCTCTTTGACAGGAACCTACGAGCAGTACTTC.

The J gene is TRBJ2-3, the V gene TRBV9; unclear D gene. With 0 bases removed from V and 0 bases from J, the gap between germline ends came to 11 bases. Germline V gene lookup returns CDR1 SGDLS and CDR2 YYNGEE. The CDR3 runs to 16 residues. CDR3 in DNA: TGTGCCAGCAGCGTAGGACACGCTACTAGCACAGATACGCAGTATTTT. Translating it yields CASSVGHATSTDTQYF.

V is TRBV6-5 and J is TRBJ2-1; 12 bases line up with TRBD2. CDR3 length equals 16 residues. Germline CDR1 is MNHEY and CDR2 is SVGAGI. V was pared by 4 bases and J by 5 bases, with 6 bases of the junction left unmatched. The CDR3 region is CASSWMTSGRDNEQFF. For the CDR3, the DNA is TGTGCCAGCAGTTGGATGACTAGCGGGAGAGACAATGAGCAGTTCTTC.

As to this clone: Different DNA sequences within this sample yield the same CDR3. This rearrangement joins TRBV20-1 to TRBJ2-1; maybe TRBD2 (5 bases). The CDR3 has 11 amino acids. Germline V gene data show CDR1 as DFQATT and CDR2 as SNEGSKA (reference sequence). V was shortened by 3 bases and J by 8 bases, with 8 bases between the two germline ends. The CDR3 sequence is CSASLRDEQFF. The CDR3 DNA reads as TGCAGTGCTAGCCTGAGGGATGAGCAGTTCTTC.

V and J are TRBV7-3 and TRBJ2-3, with D perhaps TRBD2 (6 bases). V was cut by 2 bases and J by 4 bases, with 16 bases left in between. CDR3 length: 16 amino acids. Germline-derived CDR1 and CDR2 are SGHTA and FQGTGA. For the CDR3, the DNA is TGTGCCAGCAGCTTATTCGGGGGAGTGAATTCAGATACGCAGTATTTT. Its translation: CASSLFGGVNSDTQYF.

The chain employs TRBV9 and TRBJ1-3; 7 positions agree with TRBD1. CDR1 is SGDLS and CDR2 is YYNGEE in the germline V gene. This CDR3 is built from 15 residues. The V segment lost 0 bases and the J segment 4 bases; nucleotides outside the gene matches: 4. CDR3 coding DNA: TGTGCCAGCAGCGTAGAAGGGGGCAAGGGAAACACCATATATTTT. This gives the protein CASSVEGGKGNTIYF.

The chain recombines TRBV19 with TRBJ2-7; D possibly corresponds to TRBD2 (6 bases). The CDR3 runs to 15 residues. V was clipped by 4 bases and J by 2 bases, with 15 bases between them. Germline CDR1 and CDR2: LNHDA and SQIVND (reference sequence). CDR3 in amino acids: CASSRSIADTYEQYF. CDR3 DNA: TGTGCCAGTAGTAGGTCGATAGCGGATACCTACGAGCAGTACTTC. The full variable domain, with the rest looked up from reference TRBV19 and TRBJ2-7, is DGGITQSPKYLFRKEGQNVTLSCEQNLNHDAMYWYRQDPGQGLRLIYYSQIVNDFQKGDIAEGYSVSREKKESFPLTVTSAQKNPTAFYLCASSRSIADTYEQYFGPGTRLTVT.

This clone was seen only a few times. The genes are TRBV10-3 and TRBJ1-2; 7 positions agree with TRBD1. The junction had 6 bases not matched to a gene; V was cut back by 9 bases and J by 2 bases. The CDR3 consists of 13 residues. Germline V gives CDR1 ENHRY, CDR2 SYGVKD. In DNA form, the CDR3 reads TGTGCCATTGGACAGGCCATCAACTATGGCTACACCTTC. Amino acids: CAIGQAINYGYTF.

The CDR3 region has the DNA TGTGCCAGCAGTTCCTACGGGACTAGCGAGGAGACCCAGTACTTC. Protein sequence: CASSSYGTSEETQYF. This chain uses TRBV27 with TRBJ2-5; TRBD2 matches 10 bases. The CDR3 consists of 15 residues. The V gene's germline CDR1 is MNHEY and CDR2 SMNVEV (reference sequence). V was clipped by 4 bases and J by 5 bases; unmatched bases: 7.

The chain employs TRBV5-1 and TRBJ2-7; perhaps TRBD2 as D (5 bases). The V and J ends lost 1 base and 5 bases respectively, with 13 bases between them. There are 14 residues in the CDR3. Germline assignment: CDR1 SGHRS and CDR2 YFSETQ. This CDR3 is CASSLSGWRNEQYF. The CDR3 nucleotides read TGCGCCAGCAGCTTGTCGGGGTGGAGGAACGAGCAGTACTTC.